Given below is one TCR beta chain in context. There is no known antigen for this receptor. There are no base qualities to consult, and no much larger clone falls within one base. The collaborating institutions used their own protocols to collect whole blood in K2EDTA tubes. Collaborator samples were shipped for TCRbeta analysis as frozen whole blood, isolated PBMCs, or DNA extracted from either sample type. The data originate from a study of blood T cell repertoires in COVID-19 (dated by TCRdb to the early 2020s). Regarding the complete study: Collaborator samples came from the United States, Italy and Spain and covered acute and convalescent phases of COVID-19. The material from the prospective study consisted of cDNA or gDNA derived from T cells, B-cell-depleted T cells, or PBMCs. Deeply sampled blood TCRbeta repertoires from subjects exposed to, actively infected with, or recovered from COVID-19 were included in the dataset. The repertoires were released in a freely available public database meant as a resource for research on the immune response to SARS-CoV-2. Samples came from the ongoing ImmuneRACE study (first 160 participants) plus 1,254 subjects from 6 global collaborators. A de-identified subject ID, COVID-19 status, age in years and sex were almost always included in the sample metadata. Where HLA class I and class II types were available, the types were taken from metadata supplied by the sample provider, not from assay-based typing. The research as a whole found: How much clinical and demographic metadata was included differed by source and by participant, and the metadata was provided uncurated.

CDR1 and CDR2 are drawn from the germline V gene (reference sequence): LGHDT, YNNKEL. V drops 1 base and J drops 4 bases, leaving 12 bases in between. Reading from cysteine to phenylalanine, the CDR3 counts 15 amino acids. Only the CDR3 DNA stays, 45 bases, in frame from base 1. The immunoSEQ Assay, a bias-controlled multiplex PCR, was used to amplify TCRbeta CDR3 regions from genomic DNA. For the original study's pipeline: The number of nucleated cells in each sample was estimated by amplification of reference gene primers within the assay. Sequence reads were collapsed and filtered to measure the absolute abundance of every unique TCRbeta CDR3 rearrangement. For each sample, productive Simpson clonality was calculated by taking the square root of Simpson's diversity index across productive rearrangements. Sourced from immuneACCESS, this table was stored by TCRdb with only in-frame sequences that have V and J called. A share of the clones is absent; for the studies checked, an unresolved V gene accounts for under half, and the remainder has no known explanation. That table is the source of V, J and clone size, and D and trimming were worked out from the DNA. In all, the sample holds about 240,000 clones, and 83% of those were seen once. The top ten clonotypes cover less than 6.5% of the sample.

The sequence came from a human donor in a cohort sampled during active COVID-19. The sample was peripheral blood. Rearrangement joined TRBV3-1 (or the pseudogene TRBV3-2) to TRBJ2-3, with the D gene too uncertain to name. At the DNA level, the sequence is TGTGCCAGCAGCCAAGCTGGAGTTCCCGCAGATACGCAGTATTTT. Its translation is CASSQAGVPADTQYF.